This T cell receptor beta chain originates from a study of shared clonotypes between healthy human individuals. This table comes from immunoSEQ multiplex PCR, and its TCRdb copy is limited to in-frame clones, with some not included. Of about 2.4 million clones listed, roughly 93% were seen once; the top ten hold approximately 0.35%. The germline gives CDR1 SGHTA, CDR2 FQGNSA. V was trimmed by 4 bases and J by 4 bases, leaving 13 bases between them. The CDR3 runs to 15 residues. Sequenced: naive CD4+ T cells from PBMCs. Subset indicated: CD45RA+ positively selected. The chain joins TRBV7-2 to TRBJ1-4; D may be TRBD1 (5 bases). The clonotype originates from a man aged 18 to 30 in good health. Some clones in this sample may be carry-over from other donors' samples. Here the CDR3 reads CASSSTGGLNEKLFF. In DNA, the CDR3 is TGTGCCAGCAGCTCCACCGGGGGTCTTAATGAAAAACTGTTTTTT.